The 14 T cell receptor beta chains listed next were all sequenced from one sample in a study of cytomegalovirus exposure and HLA in healthy donors (dated by TCRdb to 2015 to 2018). The library was built by means of the immunoSEQ multiplex PCR assay. A mixture of 60 forward primers for TCR Vbeta segments and 13 reverse primers for TCR Jbeta segments was used in the multiplex PCR. TCRdb obtained this table from immuneACCESS and retained in-frame rearrangements with V and J assigned. These tables miss some clones; where compared with another copy, unresolved V genes account for less than half of the shortfall, and the remainder is unexplained. This sample is represented by fewer than 150,000 clones; just under 85% of them were singletons. In total, the top ten clones hold roughly 4.5% of the sample. Sequences were obtained from PBMCs. Receptors originate from a man aged 35 to 55 in good health and CMV-seropositive.

This clone was observed once. The gene calls are TRBV9 and TRBJ2-1; D perhaps matches TRBD1 (6 bases). Germline V lookup: CDR1 SGDLS, CDR2 YYNGEE. The CDR3 spans 16 residues. V was trimmed by 0 bases and J by 4 bases, leaving 14 bases between them. CDR3 region: CASSVATGGSYNEQFF. In DNA, the CDR3 is TGTGCCAGCAGCGTAGCTACTGGGGGCTCGTACAATGAGCAGTTCTTC.

The V call is TRBV7-9, the J call TRBJ2-3; perhaps TRBD1 as D (6 bases). The CDR3 is 16 residues long. The V gene's germline CDR1 is SEHNR and CDR2 FQNEAQ (reference sequence). V was trimmed by 3 bases and J by 1 base, leaving 14 bases between them. For the CDR3, the DNA is TGTGCCAGCAGCTTCTCAGGGGTCTTGGGCACAGATACGCAGTATTTT. Translated, it gives CASSFSGVLGTDTQYF.

This clone appeared a single time. The chain uses TRBV4-1 and TRBJ1-3; D not resolved. Trimming removed 1 base from V and 0 bases from J, with 4 bases in between. The CDR3 consists of 14 residues. Germline CDR1 reads MGHRA; CDR2 reads YSYEKL. This chain's CDR3 is CASSQASSGNTIYF. CDR3 nucleotides: TGCGCCAGCAGCCAAGCCAGCTCTGGAAACACCATATATTTT.

The gene calls are TRBV11-2 and TRBJ1-4, with 8 bases aligning to TRBD1. The CDR3 covers 15 residues. Germline CDR1 reads SGHAT; CDR2 reads FQNNGV. J lost 8 bases, V lost 5 bases, and 10 bases had no gene match. The CDR3 loop is CASSPWAGGREKLFF. The CDR3, as DNA: TGTGCCAGCAGCCCCTGGGCAGGGGGCCGGGAAAAACTGTTTTTT.

The chain employs TRBV9 and TRBJ1-1; 7 bases line up with TRBD1. This CDR3 is built from 14 residues. Unmatched junction bases numbered 4, after V lost 2 bases and J lost 3 bases. CDR1 and CDR2 from the germline V gene are SGDLS and YYNGEE. CDR3 nucleotide sequence: TGTGCCAGCAGCGTTAAGGGGGCCGACACTGAAGCTTTCTTT. Its protein product is CASSVKGADTEAFF.

The chain uses TRBV7-9 and TRBJ1-3; TRBD1 is a possible D gene (5 bases). This CDR3 is 16 amino acids long. The germline V gene encodes CDR1 SEHNR and CDR2 FQNEAQ (reference sequence). The germline V and J ends were trimmed by 6 bases and 1 base, with 16 bases remaining between them. The CDR3 region has the DNA TGTGCCAGCAGTGCAGGGCGGTGGGCTTCTGGAAACACCATATATTTT. Its protein product is CASSAGRWASGNTIYF.

The V and J genes are TRBV9 and TRBJ2-1; 7 nucleotides match TRBD1. CDR3 length equals 11 residues. In germline, CDR1 is SGDLS, CDR2 YYNGEE. V was clipped by 4 bases and J by 12 bases; unmatched bases: 4. In DNA, the CDR3 is TGTGCCAGCAGCTCCACAGGGGTGCAGTTCTTC. Translation: CASSSTGVQFF.

The V call is TRBV18, the J call TRBJ2-5; 7 nucleotides align to TRBD2. J was trimmed by 2 bases and V by 5 bases; bases with no gene match: 8. The CDR3 contains 15 residues. In germline, CDR1 is KGHSH, CDR2 LQKENI. The DNA for the CDR3 is TGTGCCAGCTCATCCCGCGGGCGGGAGCAAGAGACCCAGTACTTC. Translated: CASSSRGREQETQYF.

The chain carries TRBV11-1 and TRBJ2-7; 9 positions agree with TRBD1. V lost 5 bases, J lost 0 bases, and 5 bases stayed unmatched. Germline V gene sequence: CDR1 SGHAT, CDR2 FQDESV (reference sequence). The CDR3 is 15 amino acids. The CDR3 here is CASSTGTGISYEQYF. CDR3 sequence (DNA): TGTGCCAGCAGCACAGGGACAGGGATCTCCTACGAGCAGTACTTC.

This sequence joins TRBV7-9 and TRBJ2-5; a weak D match, TRBD2 (7 bases). Germline lookup yields CDR1 SEHNR and CDR2 FQNEAQ (reference sequence). This CDR3 region has 14 residues. Trimming pared 5 bases from V and 1 base from J, leaving 11 bases between. The CDR3 sequence: CASSAGGAQETQYF. The CDR3 nucleotides are TGTGCCAGCAGCGCTGGGGGGGCCCAAGAGACCCAGTACTTC.

This rearrangement joins TRBV27 to TRBJ1-6; TRBD1 matches 12 bases. The junction had 8 bases not matched to a gene; V was cut back by 4 bases and J by 7 bases. CDR3 length: 17 residues. Germline V gene sequence: CDR1 MNHEY, CDR2 SMNVEV (reference sequence). CDR3 bases: TGTGCCAGCAGTTCCCGGGACAGGGGGCGCGTAAATTCACCCCTCCACTTT. This codes for CASSSRDRGRVNSPLHF.

This chain connects TRBV2 to TRBJ1-3; D is unresolved. Trimming left V 2 bases short and J 8 bases short, with 4 bases between. The germline V gene has CDR1 SNHLY and CDR2 FYNNEI. This CDR3 is built from 11 residues. CDR3 sequence (DNA): TGTGCCAGCAGTGAAACGGACACCATATATTTT. It codes for CASSETDTIYF.

The V call is TRBV9, the J call TRBJ1-6; D possibly corresponds to TRBD1 (5 bases). The CDR3 consists of 15 residues. CDR1 SGDLS and CDR2 YYNGEE come from the germline V gene. V was pared by 4 bases and J by 6 bases, with 14 bases between. In DNA form, the CDR3 reads TGTGCCAGCAGCTACACGACAGATCCTAATTCACCCCTCCACTTT. Translation gives CASSYTTDPNSPLHF.

V is TRBV30 and J is TRBJ1-3, with D uncertain. This CDR3 region has 17 residues. The V gene lost 0 bases and the J gene lost 0 bases, with 15 bases spanning the gap. Germline V CDR1 and CDR2: GTSNPN, SVGIG (reference sequence). Here the CDR3 reads CAWSVVTGKSSGNTIYF. The DNA for the CDR3 is TGTGCCTGGAGTGTGGTCACGGGAAAGAGCTCTGGAAACACCATATATTTT. Full variable domain (rest looked up from reference TRBV30 and TRBJ1-3): SQTIHQWPATLVQPVGSPLSLECTVEGTSNPNLYWYRQAAGRGLQLLFYSVGIGQISSEVPQNLSASRPQDRQFILSSKKLLLSDSGFYLCAWSVVTGKSSGNTIYFGEGSWLTVV.